These 13 T cell receptor beta chains were sequenced from one sample in a study of regulatory T cells in long-lasting Graves disease. Both iRepertoire HTBI primers and Arm-PCR of CDR3 regions were used to build the TCR beta libraries. MiXCR was run by TCRdb on the multiplex PCR reads, yielding one entry per CDR3 protein. The sample has 400,000 to 500,000 distinct CDR3 sequences, 14% to 15% seen once. Time point noted: newly diagnosed GD, antithyroid drugs for less than 3 months. Extracted RNA from PBMCs served as the source of the TCR library. The same sample was also studied in work on T cells in Graves' hyperthyroidism and ophthalmopathy.

The material was peripheral blood mononuclear cells (PBMCs), obtained at new diagnosis, from a patient treated with antithyroid drugs. These receptors all come from a woman younger than 45 with Graves disease.

This clonotype turned up a few times. V is TRBV4-2 and J is TRBJ2-1, with 15 bases lining up with TRBD2. The germline V gene encodes CDR1 LGHNA and CDR2 YNFKEQ. Losses at the gene ends were 0 bases for V and 7 bases for J; bases not matched to a gene: 1. The CDR3 consists of 16 residues. The CDR3, as DNA: TGTGCCAGCAGCCAAGAAGGGACTAGCGGGAGGAATGAGCAGTTCTTC. It is translated as CASSQEGTSGRNEQFF.

The V gene is TRBV4-1, the J gene TRBJ2-3; D assignment may be TRBD1 or TRBD2 (5 bases each). The germline V and J ends were trimmed by 5 bases and 1 base, with 22 bases remaining between them. This CDR3 has 18 residues. Germline lookup yields CDR1 MGHRA and CDR2 YSYEKL. CDR3 DNA sequence: TGCGCCAGCAGCTCTTTAACTCGCCGGGACCGTCGCACAGATACGCAGTATTTT. It specifies CASSSLTRRDRRTDTQYF.

In its sample, this clonotype was seen many times. This rearrangement joins TRBV10-3 to TRBJ1-2; the match to TRBD1 covers 9 bases. CDR1 and CDR2 (germline): ENHRY, SYGVKD. The CDR3 contains 18 residues. V dropped 2 bases and J dropped 1; count of bases not matched to a gene: 11. The CDR3: CAISEEGQGFSINYGYTF. In DNA form, the CDR3 reads TGTGCCATCAGTGAGGAGGGACAGGGTTTTTCCATTAACTATGGCTACACCTTC.

This chain uses TRBV20-1 with TRBJ1-5, with 7 bases that match TRBD1. From germline, CDR1 is DFQATT and CDR2 SNEGSKA (reference sequence). Trimming cost V 2 bases and J 5 bases; bases outside gene matches: 15. The CDR3 spans 17 residues. The CDR3 is CSARRGGGIGSDQPQHF. The CDR3 bases are TGCAGTGCTAGACGTGGAGGGGGCATTGGTAGTGATCAGCCCCAGCATTTT.

This clonotype occurred many times. The chain employs TRBV6-5 and TRBJ2-2; D unresolved. Trimming removed 3 bases from V and 3 bases from J, with 11 bases in between. CDR1 MNHEY and CDR2 SVGAGI come from the germline V gene. CDR3 size: 15 residues. DNA for the CDR3: TGTGCCAGCAGTTATCTCCCGATACACACCGGGGAGCTGTTTTTT. Its translation: CASSYLPIHTGELFF.

At least ten counts were recorded for this clonotype. This chain joins TRBV4-1 and TRBJ2-7; a weak D match, TRBD1 (6 bases). Germline V CDR1 and CDR2: MGHRA, YSYEKL. This CDR3 has 12 residues. V lost 0 bases, J lost 7 bases, and 7 bases lay in between. CDR3 sequence reads: CASSQDRGEQYF. The CDR3 DNA reads TGCGCCAGCAGCCAAGACAGGGGAGAGCAGTACTTC.

V usage is TRBV14 and J usage is TRBJ1-1; a weak D match, TRBD1 (6 bases). The length of the CDR3 is 15 residues. Germline V gives CDR1 SGHDN, CDR2 FVKESK. Trimming shortened V by 5 bases and J by 2 bases, and 15 bases separated the two germline ends. In nucleotides, the CDR3 is TGTGCCAGCAGCACCCGACAGGATGGCAACACTGAAGCTTTCTTT. Amino acid sequence: CASSTRQDGNTEAFF.

This clonotype was seen only a few times. The rearrangement uses TRBV28 and TRBJ1-5; D possibly corresponds to TRBD1 (6 bases). Germline V CDR1 and CDR2: MDHEN, SYDVKM. The V and J ends lost 6 bases and 6 bases respectively, with 15 bases between them. The CDR3 loop spans 14 amino acids. The CDR3 here is CASRTTGVPQPQHF. The CDR3 DNA reads TGTGCCAGCAGAACGACAGGCGTTCCTCAGCCCCAGCATTTT.

This clonotype was picked up many times. The rearrangement uses TRBV5-6 and TRBJ2-1, with D unresolved. CDR1 and CDR2 from the germline V gene are SGHDT and YYEEEE. The V end lost 4 bases, the J end lost 4 bases, and 6 bases lay between the germline ends. The CDR3 extends over 12 amino acids. CDR3 DNA sequence: TGTGCCAGCAGCCCCCAATACAATGAGCAGTTCTTC. The encoded protein is CASSPQYNEQFF. Combining the CDR3 with reference TRBV5-6 and TRBJ2-1 gives the whole variable domain DAGVTQSPTHLIKTRGQQVTLRCSPKSGHDTVSWYQQALGQGPQFIFQYYEEEERQRGNFPDRFSGHQFPNYSSELNVNALLLGDSALYLCASSPQYNEQFFGPGTRLTVL.

V is TRBV19 and J is TRBJ1-1; D is unclear. CDR1 and CDR2 from the germline V gene are LNHDA and SQIVND (reference sequence). The CDR3 extends over 13 amino acids. Trimming took off 3 bases at V and 1 base at J, with 6 bases between the two ends. CDR3 sequence (DNA): TGTGCCAGTAGTATGGCTAAGAACACTGAAGCTTTCTTT. It translates to CASSMAKNTEAFF.

The V gene is TRBV6-2 or TRBV6-3, the J gene TRBJ2-5; the D gene is possibly TRBD1 (6 bases). CDR1 MNHEY and CDR2 SVGEGT come from the germline V gene. V dropped 5 bases and J dropped 5 bases, with 15 bases sitting between them. The CDR3 length is 14 residues. CDR3 DNA: TGTGCCAGCAGTGAAACAGGGTGGGTGGAGACCCAGTACTTC. It codes for CASSETGWVETQYF.

This clonotype was detected many times. This chain links TRBV28 with TRBJ1-4, with D unclear. The germline CDR1 and CDR2 sequences are MDHEN and SYDVKM. V was shortened by 6 bases and J by 8 bases, with 16 bases between the two germline ends. The CDR3 is made up of 14 amino acids. The CDR3 is CASSPVKGREKLFF. The CDR3 DNA follows: TGTGCCAGCAGCCCGGTCAAGGGCCGGGAAAAACTGTTTTTT.

This chain links TRBV9 with TRBJ2-3; D gene uncertain. V was shortened by 3 bases and J by 3 bases, with 8 bases between the two germline ends. The CDR3 is 13 residues long. Germline V gene lookup returns CDR1 SGDLS and CDR2 YYNGEE. For the CDR3, the DNA is TGTGCCAGCAGCGCCGGCCAAACAGATACGCAGTATTTT. The encoded protein is CASSAGQTDTQYF.